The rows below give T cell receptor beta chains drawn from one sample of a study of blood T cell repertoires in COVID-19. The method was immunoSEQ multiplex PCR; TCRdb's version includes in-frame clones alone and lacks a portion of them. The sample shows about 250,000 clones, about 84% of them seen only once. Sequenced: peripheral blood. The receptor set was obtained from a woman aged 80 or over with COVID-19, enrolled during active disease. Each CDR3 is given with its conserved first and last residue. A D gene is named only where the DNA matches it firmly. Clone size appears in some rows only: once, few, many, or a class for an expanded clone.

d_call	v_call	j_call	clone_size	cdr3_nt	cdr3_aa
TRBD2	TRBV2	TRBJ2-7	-	TGTGCCAGCACTGGGACTAGCGGTCCCTACGAGCAGTACTTC	CASTGTSGPYEQYF
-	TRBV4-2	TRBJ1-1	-	TGTGCCAGCAGCCACCCAGGGGAGAGGGCTTTCTTT	CASSHPGERAFF
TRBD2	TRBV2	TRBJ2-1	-	TGTGCCAGCAGTTTTGAGCGGGGCATCGGGGATGAGCAGTTCTTC	CASSFERGIGDEQFF
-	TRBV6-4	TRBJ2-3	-	TGTGCCAGCAGTGCCCAGAGCGGGGATACGCAGTATTTT	CASSAQSGDTQYF
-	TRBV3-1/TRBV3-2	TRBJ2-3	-	TGTGCCAGCAGCCAAAAGAGGGCCCGCACAGATACGCAGTATTTT	CASSQKRARTDTQYF
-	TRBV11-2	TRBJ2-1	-	TGTGCCAGCAGCCGTCCCTTTAAGCAGGGGCAGTTCTTC	CASSRPFKQGQFF
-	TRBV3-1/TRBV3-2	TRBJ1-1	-	TGTGCCAGCAGCCACCGGGACAAGAACACTGAAGCTTTCTTT	CASSHRDKNTEAFF
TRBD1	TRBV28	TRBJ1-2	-	TGTGCCAGCAGTTCCACCGGGACAGGGGAGTTGGGGGGCTACACCTTC	CASSSTGTGELGGYTF
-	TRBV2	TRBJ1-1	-	TGTGCCAGCAGTGGACCCCAGGGAAAGAACACTGAAGCTTTCTTT	CASSGPQGKNTEAFF
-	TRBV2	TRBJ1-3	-	TGTGCCAGCAGTGCTGGGGGCCCTGGAAACACCATATATTTT	CASSAGGPGNTIYF
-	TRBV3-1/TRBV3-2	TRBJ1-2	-	TGTGCCAGCAGCCACCTGGACAAAGGGGATGGCTACACCTTC	CASSHLDKGDGYTF
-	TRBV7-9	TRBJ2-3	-	TGTGCCAGCAGCTTATATCAGTTCGTAAGCACAGATACGCAGTATTTT	CASSLYQFVSTDTQYF
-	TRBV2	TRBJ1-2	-	TGTGCCAGCAGTGAAAACAGGGAATATGGCTACACCTTC	CASSENREYGYTF
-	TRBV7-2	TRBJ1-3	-	TGTGCCAGCAGCCTCAACCGGGGAAACACCATATATTTT	CASSLNRGNTIYF
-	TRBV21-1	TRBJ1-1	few	TGTGCCAGCAGCAAAGTCGAGGGGGCGGATGATGCCGGCGGGCGGGTATGCCAGAACACTGAAGCTTTCTTT	CASSKVEGADDAGGRVCQNTEAFF
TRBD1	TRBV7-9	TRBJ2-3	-	TGTGCCAGCAGCTTCCGACCGGGACAGGGTAGCACAGATACGCAGTATTTT	CASSFRPGQGSTDTQYF
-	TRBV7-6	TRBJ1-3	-	TGTGCCAGCAGCTTTAACCTAGGCTCTGGAAACACCATATATTTT	CASSFNLGSGNTIYF
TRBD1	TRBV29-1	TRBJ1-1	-	TGCAGCGTCGTTTTATCAGGGGGATTAAACACTGAAGCTTTCTTT	CSVVLSGGLNTEAFF
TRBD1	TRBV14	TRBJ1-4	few	TGTGCCAGCAGCCAAGACCAGGGGGACAATGAAAAACTGTTTTTT	CASSQDQGDNEKLFF
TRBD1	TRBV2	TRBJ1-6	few	TGTGCCAGCTTACGAGGGACAGCCGACTATAATTCACCCCTCCACTTT	CASLRGTADYNSPLHF
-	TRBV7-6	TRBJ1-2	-	TGTGCCAGCAGCGCCGCGGGGGGCGGTTATTTTAACTATGGCTACACCTTC	CASSAAGGGYFNYGYTF
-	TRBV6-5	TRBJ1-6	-	TGTGCCAGCAGTTACAGTTCGGTTACAGCCCCTGACTTT	CASSYSSVTAPDF
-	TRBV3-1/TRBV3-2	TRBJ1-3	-	TGTGCCAGCAGCCAGGGAGGAGGAAACACCATATATTTT	CASSQGGGNTIYF
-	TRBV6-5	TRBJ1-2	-	TGTGCCAGCAGCCAGGGGTACTATGGCTACACCTTC	CASSQGYYGYTF
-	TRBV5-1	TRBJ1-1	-	TGCGCCAGCAGCCTGATAACAGGGAGCACTGAAGCTTTCTTT	CASSLITGSTEAFF
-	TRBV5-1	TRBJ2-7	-	TGCGCCAGCAGCTTGGCCAGTCCGGTGGGGGGAAACCGCTACGAGCAGTACTTC	CASSLASPVGGNRYEQYF
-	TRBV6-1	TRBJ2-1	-	TGTGCCAGCAGTGAAGCGGACGGGAGTGACTCCTACAATGAGCAGTTCTTC	CASSEADGSDSYNEQFF
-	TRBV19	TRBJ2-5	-	TGTGCCAGTAGTATAGTACAGGGTGGGACCCAGTACTTC	CASSIVQGGTQYF
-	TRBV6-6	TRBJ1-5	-	TGTGCCAGCTGGGGGGGGGAGGGGAACAATCAGCCCCAGCATTTT	CASWGGEGNNQPQHF
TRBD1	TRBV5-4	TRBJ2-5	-	TGTGCCAGCAGCCAGGGGGTTCGGCAAGAGACCCAGTACTTC	CASSQGVRQETQYF
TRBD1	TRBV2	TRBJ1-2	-	TGTGCCAGCAGTCGGACAGGGCTTCTAGACTACACCTTC	CASSRTGLLDYTF
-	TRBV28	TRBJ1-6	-	TGTGCCAGTGGGGACAACTCCTATAATTCACCCCTCCACTTT	CASGDNSYNSPLHF
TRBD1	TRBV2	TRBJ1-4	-	TGTGCCAGCAGTCATTTACAGGGGCTCAGTGAAAAACTGTTTTTT	CASSHLQGLSEKLFF
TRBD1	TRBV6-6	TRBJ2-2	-	TGTGCCAGCACGCAGGGGGCCCCGGGCACCGGGGAGCTGTTTTTT	CASTQGAPGTGELFF
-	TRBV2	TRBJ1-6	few	TGTGCCAGCAGTGGTCAGGTTAATTCACCCCTCCACTTT	CASSGQVNSPLHF
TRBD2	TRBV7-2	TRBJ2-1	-	TGTGCCAGCAGCCCCGCGGGACTAACCTACAATGAGCAGTTCTTC	CASSPAGLTYNEQFF
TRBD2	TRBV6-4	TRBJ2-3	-	TGTGCCAGCAGTCGACTAGCGGGGGCCCTGGGCACAGATACGCAGTATTTT	CASSRLAGALGTDTQYF
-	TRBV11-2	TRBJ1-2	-	TGTGCCAGCAGCTTAGGAGGTCAGTCGAAGAGCTACACCTTC	CASSLGGQSKSYTF
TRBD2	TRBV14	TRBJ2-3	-	TGTGCCAGCAGCCGAGACCGCGGGGGGCTCTACACAGATACGCAGTATTTT	CASSRDRGGLYTDTQYF
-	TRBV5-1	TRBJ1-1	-	TGCGCCAGCAGCATTACCTACAGGGATCAGTCCTCCCGGAACACTGAAGCTTTCTTT	CASSITYRDQSSRNTEAFF
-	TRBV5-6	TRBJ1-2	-	TGTGCCAGCACTGGGCTCTATGGCTACACCTTC	CASTGLYGYTF
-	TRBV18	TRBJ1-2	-	TGTGCCAGCTCACTCCAGGGCTTCTATGGCTACACCTTC	CASSLQGFYGYTF
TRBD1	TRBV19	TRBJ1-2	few	TGTGCCAGTAGTTCGACAGGGGATAACTATGGCTACACCTTC	CASSSTGDNYGYTF